Below, 22 T cell receptor beta chains from the same sample are listed, as sequenced in a study of T cells in Graves' hyperthyroidism and ophthalmopathy. There were TCR beta CDR3 regions amplified from RNA transcripts. HTBI primers were the set used in a first-round RT-PCR of the TCR CDR3. TCRdb reprocessed the multiplex PCR reads with MiXCR, giving one entry per CDR3 protein. The sample holds fewer than 700,000 distinct CDR3 sequences; roughly 17% are singletons and the top ten take around 17%. The sequencing input was blood. Receptor source: a woman between 18 and 30 years old with Graves' ophthalmopathy.

The chain carries TRBV3-1 and TRBJ2-1; TRBD2 aligns across 12 bases. This CDR3 contains 17 residues. Trimming cost V 3 bases and J 5 bases; bases outside gene matches: 8. The germline V gene has CDR1 LGHDT and CDR2 YNNKEL (reference sequence). CDR3 amino acids: CASSQMRTSGEDNEQFF. The CDR3 coding sequence is TGTGCCAGCAGCCAGATGAGGACTAGCGGGGAAGACAATGAGCAGTTCTTC.

The chain carries TRBV19 and TRBJ2-7, with 9 bases matching TRBD1. Germline lookup yields CDR1 LNHDA and CDR2 SQIVND (reference sequence). V trimming: 4 bases; J trimming: 3 bases; junction bases outside the gene matches: 4. The CDR3 length is 14 residues. CDR3: CASSTGTGIYEQYF. CDR3 nucleotides: TGTGCCAGTAGTACAGGGACAGGGATCTACGAGCAGTACTTC.

This clonotype was seen ten or more times. The V and J genes are TRBV7-6 and TRBJ2-7; no clear D. CDR3 length equals 14 residues. The ends were cut back, 5 bases at V and 2 bases at J, with 13 bases in the middle. Germline V gene data show CDR1 as SGHVS and CDR2 as FNYEAQ. Written as DNA, the CDR3 is TGTGCCAGCAGCACGGACCGCGCACCCTACGAGCAGTACTTC. Amino acid sequence: CASSTDRAPYEQYF.

This clonotype came up many times. V usage is TRBV11-2 and J usage is TRBJ2-7; 8 bases line up with TRBD1. J was trimmed by 5 bases and V by 2 bases; bases with no gene match: 11. The CDR3 is 16 amino acids. Germline assignment: CDR1 SGHAT and CDR2 FQNNGV. CDR3 residues: CASSLTTGTGFDEQYF. CDR3 nucleotides: TGTGCCAGCAGCTTAACAACGGGGACAGGCTTCGACGAGCAGTACTTC.

A word on this clonotype: Compared with germline, one end of the junction differs, possibly owing to a read error. J is TRBJ2-7 and V is TRBV12-3 or TRBV12-4; D unresolved. This CDR3 is 16 amino acids long. This CDR3 is CASSLGHSTYSYEQCF. CDR3 nucleotide sequence: TGTGCCAGCAGTTTAGGTCACAGTACATACTCCTACGAGCAGTGCTTC.

CDR3 residues: CAWSEGVALHF. The CDR3, as DNA: TGTGCCTGGAGTGAAGGGGTCGCCCTCCACTTT. This chain connects TRBV30 to TRBJ1-6; TRBD1 might be the D (5 bases). CDR1 is GTSNPN and CDR2 is SVGIG in the germline V gene (reference sequence). Trimming took 1 base from V and 14 from J, leaving 9 bases between them. The CDR3 has 11 residues.

This clonotype was counted at least ten times. V usage is TRBV20-1 and J usage is TRBJ2-7; 13 bases align to TRBD2. CDR1 is DFQATT, CDR2 SNEGSKA, per germline (reference sequence). There are 16 residues in the CDR3. Trimming at V came to 6 bases and at J to 7 bases, leaving 15 bases not matched to a gene. This CDR3 is CSAIGGTSGERREQYF. The DNA of the CDR3 is TGCAGTGCCATAGGTGGGACTAGCGGGGAGAGACGAGAGCAGTACTTC.

The chain links TRBV6-1 to TRBJ2-3; D is perhaps TRBD2 (5 bases). V lost 6 bases to trimming and J lost 2 bases, with 9 bases between them. The CDR3 is 13 amino acids. Per germline, CDR1 MNHNS and CDR2 SASEGT. The CDR3 loop reads CASRHDYTDTQYF. In nucleotides, the CDR3 is TGTGCCAGCAGGCACGACTACACAGATACGCAGTATTTT.

The rearrangement uses TRBV4-3 and TRBJ2-1; D remains unclear. Germline V lookup: CDR1 LGHNA, CDR2 YSLEER. V gave up 4 bases and J gave up 5 bases, with 12 bases separating them. The CDR3 runs 14 residues. CDR3 bases: TGCGCCAGCAGCCCGAGGCGTGGGGACAATGAGCAGTTCTTC. Protein product: CASSPRRGDNEQFF.

This clonotype has a single count. This sequence may be a read error, since a much larger clone differs from it by one base. The chain employs TRBV5-1 and TRBJ2-3, with D tentatively TRBD1 (6 bases). V gave up 0 bases and J gave up 3 bases, with 11 bases separating them. The germline V gene encodes CDR1 SGHRS and CDR2 YFSETQ. The CDR3 has 15 residues. CDR3 nucleotides: TGCGCCAGCAGCTTGGCCATGGGGGCGACAGATACGCAGTATTTT. It is translated as CASSLAMGATDTQYF.

This clonotype has at least ten counts. The chain links TRBV27 to TRBJ2-3, with 7 bases matching TRBD2. The junction had 8 bases not matched to a gene; V was cut back by 3 bases and J by 2 bases. The CDR3 is 16 residues long. Germline loops: CDR1 MNHEY, CDR2 SMNVEV (reference sequence). The CDR3 sequence: CASSFYGGSHTDTQYF. In nucleotides, the CDR3 is TGTGCCAGCAGTTTTTACGGGGGGTCCCACACAGATACGCAGTATTTT.

This clonotype was seen ten or more times. This chain connects TRBV11-2 to TRBJ2-7; 7 bases are shared with TRBD1. V shed 5 bases and J 4 bases; nucleotides not matched to a gene: 11. The germline gives CDR1 SGHAT, CDR2 FQNNGV. This CDR3 has 15 residues. CDR3 protein: CASSGTATGEYEQYF. In DNA form, the CDR3 reads TGTGCCAGCAGCGGAACGGCCACAGGGGAGTACGAGCAGTACTTC.

This clonotype was seen at least ten times. The V and J genes are TRBV27 and TRBJ2-3, with D uncertain. There are 15 residues in the CDR3. Germline V gene lookup returns CDR1 MNHEY and CDR2 SMNVEV (reference sequence). V lost 7 bases, J lost 7 bases, and 21 bases lay in between. The CDR3 sequence is CASNPPGSRVYTQYF. Written as DNA, the CDR3 is TGTGCCAGCAACCCTCCCGGATCGAGAGTATATACGCAGTATTTT.

This clonotype was recorded a few times. The chain is built from TRBV20-1 and TRBJ2-1; 10 bases align to TRBD2. This CDR3 comprises 15 residues. The germline gives CDR1 DFQATT, CDR2 SNEGSKA (reference sequence). J lost 5 bases, V lost 4 bases, and 8 bases had no gene match. The CDR3 region has the DNA TGCAGTGCTAAAGAACTAGCGGGATTTAACAATGAGCAGTTCTTC. This gives the protein CSAKELAGFNNEQFF.

This clonotype was counted many times. V gene TRBV5-1 combines with J gene TRBJ2-3, with 9 bases aligning to TRBD1. The germline V gene has CDR1 SGHRS and CDR2 YFSETQ. The junction had 13 bases not matched to a gene; V was cut back by 0 bases and J by 2 bases. This CDR3 region has 19 residues. The CDR3 DNA follows: TGCGCCAGCAGCTTGGCTGGGACAGGGCAGAGAATTCTCACAGATACGCAGTATTTT. It is translated as CASSLAGTGQRILTDTQYF.

This clonotype has just a few counts. The chain recombines TRBV27 with TRBJ1-2, with D possibly TRBD1 on 6 matching bases. V shed 8 bases and J shed 5 bases, with 21 bases lying between them. Germline CDR1 and CDR2: MNHEY and SMNVEV (reference sequence). This CDR3 is 15 amino acids long. CDR3 loop: CASLGPTPRGYGYTF. In DNA, the CDR3 is TGTGCCAGCCTAGGGCCGACTCCAAGGGGGTATGGCTACACCTTC.

Many counts were recorded for this clonotype. The J gene is TRBJ1-5, the V gene TRBV28; 7 nucleotides match TRBD1. The CDR3 contains 15 residues. After removal of 10 bases from V and 4 bases from J, the junction contained 13 bases not matched to a gene. The germline V gene has CDR1 MDHEN and CDR2 SYDVKM. The CDR3 loop reads CAISRRTGRNQPQHF. In DNA form, the CDR3 reads TGTGCCATCTCCAGAAGGACAGGCCGTAATCAGCCCCAGCATTTT.

At least ten counts were recorded for this clonotype. The chain recombines TRBV25-1 with TRBJ2-3; D might be TRBD1 or TRBD2, each matching 5 bases. From germline, CDR1 is MGHDK and CDR2 SYGVNS. There are 20 residues in the CDR3. Trimming took off 3 bases at V and 0 bases at J, with 25 bases between the two ends. The CDR3 DNA reads TGTGCCAGCAGTGACCCCGAACCAGAGGGGCACGGGTTTAGCACAGATACGCAGTATTTT. Protein sequence: CASSDPEPEGHGFSTDTQYF.

This clonotype appeared a few times. The J gene is TRBJ1-1, the V gene TRBV5-4, with D possibly being TRBD1 (5 bases). Looked up from germline, CDR1 is SGHNT and CDR2 is YYREEE (reference sequence). Between the trimmed V and J ends, which lost 4 bases and 0 bases, there was a span of 10 bases. The CDR3 has 14 residues. The CDR3 reads CASSRGVMNTEAFF. The CDR3 nucleotides read TGTGCCAGCAGCAGAGGGGTCATGAACACTGAAGCTTTCTTT.

This clonotype appeared many times. CDR3 residues: CASKPGQRNQPQHF. Written as DNA, the CDR3 is TGTGCCAGCAAACCGGGACAGAGAAATCAGCCCCAGCATTTT. The gene calls are TRBV28 and TRBJ1-5; 7 bases align to TRBD1. The CDR3 spans 14 residues. The germline V gene has CDR1 MDHEN and CDR2 SYDVKM. V was pared by 7 bases and J by 4 bases, with 7 bases of the junction left unmatched. Full variable domain (outside the CDR3, taken from reference TRBV28 and TRBJ1-5): DVKVTQSSRYLVKRTGEKVFLECVQDMDHENMFWYRQDPGLGLRLIYFSYDVKMKEKGDIPEGYSVSREKKERFSLILESASTNQTSMYLCASKPGQRNQPQHFGDGTRLSIL.

This clonotype was found many times. The rearrangement joins TRBV12-3 or TRBV12-4 to TRBJ1-1; 8 bases line up with TRBD1. This CDR3 has 12 residues. Unmatched junction bases numbered 3, after V lost 6 bases and J lost 6 bases. The DNA of the CDR3 is TGTGCCAGCAGAACAGGGGGACCTGAAGCTTTCTTT. Translated: CASRTGGPEAFF.

There are many counts of this clonotype. The rearrangement joins TRBV18 to TRBJ2-7; D call uncertain. The CDR3 has 14 amino acids. The V gene's germline CDR1 is KGHSH and CDR2 LQKENI. V lost 2 bases and J 0 bases, leaving 8 bases between the germline ends. The CDR3: CASSPGRPSYEQYF. In nucleotides, the CDR3 is TGTGCCAGCTCACCAGGGCGCCCCTCCTACGAGCAGTACTTC.